The sequence of this TCR beta chain was determined in a study of T cell responses to AZD1222 COVID-19 vaccine. Whole-study context: Combined were second doses at about 4 or about 12 weeks. Points from the study as a whole: Sampled repertoires all dated from after the peak T cell response. Spike was spanned by vaccine-associated CD4 TCRs, which were dominant at 160-218 and 743-854. It should be noted that donors were predominantly white British and more often female, and clonal diversity was possibly underestimated.

Comment on this clone: The target antigen is unknown.

Germline V gene lookup returns CDR1 LGHNA and CDR2 YNFKEQ. The CDR3 length is 15 residues. V lost 1 base and J 6 bases, leaving 15 bases between the germline ends. Profiling relied on immunoSEQ multiplex PCR, and the TCRdb table lists in-frame clones only, not all of them. The table includes fewer than 200,000 clones, roughly 92% detected once. The TCR originated in an adult in good health. The input for sequencing was peripheral blood, taken on day 0 of AZD1222 vaccination. This chain joins TRBV4-2 and TRBJ1-2, with D unresolved. The CDR3: CASSQVFSTQDGYTF. In DNA form, the CDR3 reads TGTGCCAGCAGCCAAGTCTTCTCGACGCAGGATGGCTACACCTTC.